These 29 T cell receptor beta chains were sequenced from one sample in a study of blood T cell repertoires in COVID-19 (dated by TCRdb to the early 2020s). Library creation used the immunoSEQ multiplex PCR assay. In TCRdb, the immuneACCESS table is reduced to in-frame sequences with V and J assigned. These tables do not hold every clone; where another copy was compared, an unresolved V gene accounts for under half, and the others remain unexplained. This sample has about 22,000 clones in its table, and roughly 88% of those were observed once. Of the sample, around 2.9% is held by the ten largest clones. Sequencing was carried out using peripheral blood. The receptors stem from a man aged 65 to 85 with acute or convalescent COVID-19.

This chain links TRBV27 with TRBJ2-3, with a tentative D call TRBD1 (6 bases). Per the germline V gene, CDR1 is MNHEY and CDR2 is SMNVEV (reference sequence). Trimming cost V 2 bases and J 4 bases, with 7 bases left between them. CDR3 size: 13 residues. CDR3 in amino acids: CASSLEGADTQYF. CDR3 nucleotide sequence: TGTGCCAGCAGTTTAGAGGGGGCAGATACGCAGTATTTT.

The rearrangement uses TRBV7-3 and TRBJ1-3, with D tentatively TRBD1 (6 bases). V gave up 0 bases and J gave up 8 bases, with 14 bases separating them. The CDR3 sequence is 15 residues long. Germline lookup yields CDR1 SGHTA and CDR2 FQGTGA. CDR3 residues: CASSLTGAASDTIYF. Here the CDR3 DNA reads TGTGCCAGCAGCTTAACGGGGGCAGCATCGGACACCATATATTTT. The entire variable domain, with the rest obtained from reference TRBV7-3 and TRBJ1-3, is as follows: GAGVSQTPSNKVTEKGKYVELRCDPISGHTALYWYRQSLGQGPEFLIYFQGTGAADDSGLPNDRFFAVRPEGSVSTLKIQRTERGDSAVYLCASSLTGAASDTIYFGEGSWLTVV.

The chain joins TRBV19 to TRBJ1-2, with TRBD1 matching 8 bases. The CDR3 is made up of 13 amino acids. Germline V lookup: CDR1 LNHDA, CDR2 SQIVND (reference sequence). Unmatched junction bases numbered 2, after V lost 6 bases and J lost 2 bases. For the CDR3, the DNA is TGTGCCAGTAGCGACAGGGGCAACTATGGCTACACCTTC. Protein sequence: CASSDRGNYGYTF.

The chain combines TRBV2 with TRBJ1-2; D gene unclear. The germline CDR1 and CDR2 sequences are SNHLY and FYNNEI. With 0 bases removed from V and 8 bases from J, the gap between germline ends came to 19 bases. The CDR3 totals 16 residues. CDR3 bases: TGTGCCAGCAGTGAAGCGCTTCTGGCCCTCCCTGGCGGCTACACCTTC. Its translation: CASSEALLALPGGYTF.

In this sample, this clone turned up a few times. The chain joins TRBV4-3 to TRBJ2-7; 13 bases agree with TRBD2. Germline values: CDR1 LGHNA, CDR2 YSLEER. The CDR3 loop spans 19 amino acids. With V trimmed by 0 bases and J by 3 bases, 11 bases remained unmatched. The CDR3 loop reads CASSQEGGLAGRGIYEQYF. CDR3 sequence (DNA): TGCGCCAGCAGCCAAGAAGGGGGACTAGCGGGGAGGGGAATCTACGAGCAGTACTTC.

V usage is TRBV30 and J usage is TRBJ2-7, with D unclear. Germline V gives CDR1 GTSNPN, CDR2 SVGIG (reference sequence). This CDR3 has 12 residues. The V gene lost 1 base and the J gene lost 3 bases, with 7 bases spanning the gap. This CDR3 is CAWSDSLYEQYF. DNA of the CDR3: TGTGCCTGGAGTGACAGTCTCTACGAGCAGTACTTC.

J is TRBJ2-1 and V is TRBV15; D gene uncertain. Trimming took 0 bases from V and 3 from J, leaving 9 bases between them. CDR3 length: 15 amino acids. CDR1 LNHNV and CDR2 YYDKDF come from the germline V gene (reference sequence). The CDR3 nucleotides read TGTGCCACCAGCAGAGATTTGGGCCTCTACAATGAGCAGTTCTTC. It specifies CATSRDLGLYNEQFF.

The chain uses TRBV6-6 and TRBJ2-2, with 7 bases fitting TRBD2. Germline assignment: CDR1 MNHNY and CDR2 SVGAGI (reference sequence). Trimming removed 4 bases from V and 0 bases from J; junction bases left unmatched: 2. This CDR3 comprises 15 residues. The CDR3 loop reads CASSSGGSNTGELFF. The CDR3 nucleotides are TGTGCCAGCAGTTCGGGGGGATCGAACACCGGGGAGCTGTTTTTT.

The genes are TRBV6-5 and TRBJ1-2; D is undetermined. The germline V and J ends were trimmed by 1 base and 2 bases, with 11 bases remaining between them. This CDR3 region has 15 residues. Germline CDR1 is MNHEY and CDR2 is SVGAGI. CDR3 DNA: TGTGCCAGCAGTTACTTTACAGATTCCAACTATGGCTACACCTTC. Its translation is CASSYFTDSNYGYTF.

The J gene is TRBJ2-1, the V gene TRBV27, with 9 bases that match TRBD1. The CDR3 sequence is 14 residues long. Germline V gene sequence: CDR1 MNHEY, CDR2 SMNVEV (reference sequence). Germline trimming cut 7 bases from V and 10 bases from J; bases unmatched to any gene: 11. CDR3 nucleotides: TGTGCCAGCAAGGAAGGCACAGGGGGCTACGAGCAGTTCTTC. Protein sequence: CASKEGTGGYEQFF.

This rearrangement joins TRBV10-3 to TRBJ2-7; 8 nucleotides line up with TRBD2. CDR3 length equals 12 residues. V was pared by 10 bases and J by 4 bases, with 6 bases of the junction left unmatched. Germline CDR1 is ENHRY and CDR2 is SYGVKD. The CDR3 is CATHSGIYEQYF. For the CDR3, the DNA is TGTGCCACACATAGCGGGATATACGAGCAGTACTTC.

The chain uses TRBV12-3 or TRBV12-4 and TRBJ2-7; D is unclear. Trimming pared 5 bases from V and 4 bases from J, leaving 6 bases between. This CDR3 has 11 residues. The CDR3 DNA reads TGTGCCAGCAGTACTTATTACGAGCAGTACTTC. Its protein is CASSTYYEQYF.

This chain connects TRBV29-1 to TRBJ2-7; D not certain. V lost 6 bases, J lost 2 bases, and 5 bases lay in between. This CDR3 contains 10 residues. Germline CDR1 and CDR2: SQVTM and ANQGSEA. The CDR3 sequence: CSVPPYEQYF. The CDR3 region has the DNA TGCAGCGTCCCTCCCTACGAGCAGTACTTC.

The rearrangement joins TRBV6-5 to TRBJ1-1; perhaps TRBD1 as D (6 bases). Trimming shortened V by 7 bases and J by 2 bases, and 14 bases separated the two germline ends. CDR3 length equals 14 residues. Germline values: CDR1 MNHEY, CDR2 SVGAGI. In nucleotides, the CDR3 is TGTGCCAGCACCCCGGACAGTTTAAACACTGAAGCTTTCTTT. Translation: CASTPDSLNTEAFF.

Only one count was recorded for this clone. The rearrangement links TRBV6-2 or TRBV6-3 to TRBJ2-2, with D unclear. V was pared by 0 bases and J by 6 bases, with 8 bases between. Germline V gene sequence: CDR1 MNHEY, CDR2 SVGEGT. The CDR3 loop spans 14 amino acids. The CDR3 DNA is TGTGCCAGCAGTTACTCGAACGTAGCCGGGGAGCTGTTTTTT. Translating gives CASSYSNVAGELFF.

J is TRBJ1-1 and V is TRBV28; D is perhaps TRBD1 (5 bases). CDR1 is MDHEN, CDR2 SYDVKM, per germline. Trimming left V 4 bases short and J 7 bases short, with 13 bases between. The CDR3 loop spans 13 amino acids. CDR3 DNA sequence: TGTGCCAGCAGTTCAGAGTGGAGGGGTGAAGCTTTCTTT. Translation: CASSSEWRGEAFF.

The CDR3 nucleotides are TGTGCCAGCAGGCCTGGGACAGGGAAGGGCTACACCTTC. Amino acid sequence: CASRPGTGKGYTF. V and J are TRBV12-3 or TRBV12-4 and TRBJ1-2, with TRBD1 matching 9 bases. This CDR3 region has 13 residues. Germline trimming cut 6 bases from V and 8 bases from J; bases unmatched to any gene: 7.

The rearrangement links TRBV13 to TRBJ2-7; a weak D match, TRBD2 (6 bases). The germline V and J ends were trimmed by 1 base and 6 bases, with 13 bases remaining between them. The CDR3 has 14 residues. The germline gives CDR1 PRHDT, CDR2 FYEKMQ (reference sequence). DNA of the CDR3: TGTGCCAGCAGCTTAGAGGAGGGCCCGGGCGAGCAGTACTTC. Residues: CASSLEEGPGEQYF.

The V call is TRBV6-2 or TRBV6-3, the J call TRBJ2-5; TRBD1 agrees at 7 bases. The germline V gene has CDR1 MNHEY and CDR2 SVGEGT. Unmatched junction bases numbered 10, after V lost 5 bases and J lost 7 bases. The length of the CDR3 is 14 residues. CDR3 sequence (DNA): TGTGCCAGCAGTAGCTCGACAGGGTTGGGGACCCAGTACTTC. Amino acids: CASSSSTGLGTQYF.

This sequence joins TRBV3-1 (or the pseudogene TRBV3-2) and TRBJ1-2; a possible D gene is TRBD1 (5 bases). V dropped 4 bases and J dropped 1 base, with 13 bases sitting between them. Germline values: CDR1 LGHDT, CDR2 YNNKEL (reference sequence). The CDR3 has 15 residues. The chain's CDR3 is CASSRGTINNYGYTF. For the CDR3, the DNA is TGTGCCAGCAGCCGGGGGACTATCAATAACTATGGCTACACCTTC.

V and J are TRBV7-3 and TRBJ2-1; TRBD1 agrees at 10 bases. V dropped 2 bases and J dropped 4; count of bases not matched to a gene: 5. Germline V gene lookup returns CDR1 SGHTA and CDR2 FQGTGA. The CDR3 totals 16 residues. CDR3 sequence: CASSLLDRGEYNEQFF. In nucleotides, the CDR3 is TGTGCCAGCAGCTTACTGGACAGGGGGGAATACAATGAGCAGTTCTTC.

This clone was recorded once. V is TRBV5-1 and J is TRBJ1-5; 7 bases match TRBD1. Germline CDR1 SGHRS, CDR2 YFSETQ. V dropped 4 bases and J dropped 3; count of bases not matched to a gene: 7. The CDR3 contains 15 residues. This chain's CDR3 is CASSPGTEHNQPQHF. The CDR3 coding sequence is TGCGCCAGCAGCCCGGGGACAGAACACAATCAGCCCCAGCATTTT.

This clone is a singleton in its sample. J is TRBJ2-2 and V is TRBV11-3, with TRBD1 as a possible D gene (6 bases). Trimming shortened V by 5 bases and J by 1 base, and 17 bases separated the two germline ends. Germline V gene data show CDR1 as SGHNT and CDR2 as YENEEA. The CDR3 runs 17 residues. CDR3 coding DNA: TGTGCCAGCAGCCCCGTCCCGGACAGAGAGAACACCGGGGAGCTGTTTTTT. It specifies CASSPVPDRENTGELFF.

This rearrangement joins TRBV21-1 to TRBJ2-7; TRBD2 is taken as the D call from the table, unchecked against the DNA. TRBV21-1 is reported as a pseudogene. The CDR3 loop spans 16 amino acids. For the CDR3, the DNA is TGTGCCAGCAGCAAAGAGGAGGGACCCAGCTCCTACGAGCAGTACTTC. Translated, it gives CASSKEEGPSSYEQYF.

The chain links TRBV4-3 to TRBJ2-3; 8 bases align to TRBD2. The ends lost 5 bases at V and 0 bases at J; junction bases unmatched: 1. Germline V CDR1 and CDR2: LGHNA, YSLEER. CDR3 length equals 14 residues. In DNA, the CDR3 is TGCGCCAGCAGCTCTAGCGGGAGCACAGATACGCAGTATTTT. Translated, it gives CASSSSGSTDTQYF.

The genes are TRBV15 and TRBJ1-5; D gene uncertain. The CDR3 has 14 residues. V gave up 0 bases and J gave up 5 bases, with 8 bases separating them. Germline V gene data show CDR1 as LNHNV and CDR2 as YYDKDF (reference sequence). CDR3 in amino acids: CATSRDAGDQPQHF. The CDR3 region has the DNA TGTGCCACCAGCAGAGATGCTGGAGATCAGCCCCAGCATTTT.

This clone occurred a few times. This chain uses TRBV10-3 with TRBJ1-2; D gene unclear. The V and J ends lost 4 bases and 4 bases respectively, with 10 bases between them. The CDR3 extends over 13 amino acids. CDR1 is ENHRY and CDR2 is SYGVKD in the germline V gene. The CDR3 DNA reads TGTGCCATCAGTGTACAAGTCACCTATGGCTACACCTTC. This sequence encodes CAISVQVTYGYTF.

DNA for the CDR3: TGTGCCAGCAGTCCGACAGGGAACACTGAAGCTTTCTTT. This codes for CASSPTGNTEAFF. This chain connects TRBV12-3 or TRBV12-4 to TRBJ1-1; D may be TRBD1 (6 bases). The V end was cut by 5 bases, the J end by 1 base, with 8 bases between. This CDR3 region has 13 residues.

The chain carries TRBV18 and TRBJ1-2, with D possibly being TRBD1 (5 bases). CDR1 and CDR2 (germline): KGHSH, LQKENI. CDR3 size: 15 residues. Trimming left V 0 bases short and J 6 bases short, with 14 bases between. The CDR3 reads CASSPPSSQGHGYTF. CDR3 nucleotide sequence: TGTGCCAGCTCACCACCATCTTCGCAGGGCCATGGCTACACCTTC.